Below, 11 T cell receptor beta chains from the same sample are listed, as sequenced in a study of T cell clonality in common variable immunodeficiency. Study observations and caveats: Reportedly, TCR beta sequences from common variable immunodeficiency showed fewer deletions and N-nucleotide insertions.

TCRdb's copy holds only in-frame clones and misses some; the assay was immunoSEQ multiplex PCR. This repertoire holds about 21,000 clones, and none appear only once. Their antigen targets remain unknown. Sequencing was performed on peripheral blood mononuclear cells. These receptor sequences come from a human donor with common variable immunodeficiency.

About this clone itself: The read ends 3 residues before the CDR3 terminus; that terminus is restored from the germline J gene. V is TRBV18 and J is TRBJ2-3; 11 bases line up with TRBD2. CDR1 and CDR2 (germline): KGHSH, LQKENI. The CDR3 is made up of 17 amino acids. V shed 1 base, J shed 1 base, and the junction held 4 bases outside the gene matches. This CDR3 is CASSPRLAGTRTDTQYF. The sequenced CDR3 bases are TGTGCCAGCTCACCACGACTAGCGGGGACCCGCACAGATACG.

For this clone: The read terminates 3 residues ahead of where the CDR3 ends, so the germline J gene completes it. This chain connects TRBV19 to TRBJ1-1; possibly TRBD1 for D (5 bases). The V gene lost 5 bases and the J gene lost 0 bases, with 7 bases spanning the gap. CDR1 LNHDA and CDR2 SQIVND come from the germline V gene (reference sequence). The CDR3 runs 13 residues. CDR3 DNA, as far as it was read: TGTGCCAGTAGTGAGACAGTGAACACTGAA. It specifies CASSETVNTE. The whole CDR3 sequence is CASSETVNTEAFF.

On this clone itself: The read finishes 3 residues shy of the CDR3 end, and the germline J gene is used to complete it. J is TRBJ2-5 and V is TRBV7-6, with TRBD2 matching 7 bases. The ends lost 3 bases at V and 5 bases at J; junction bases unmatched: 9. Germline V CDR1 and CDR2: SGHVS, FNYEAQ. There are 15 residues in the CDR3. CDR3 in amino acids: CASSLRRERFETQYF. CDR3 DNA, as far as it was read: TGTGCCAGCAGCTTGCGGCGGGAGAGGTTCGAGACC. Filled out from reference TRBV7-6 and TRBJ2-5, the complete variable domain reads GAGVSQSPRYKVTKRGQDVALRCDPISGHVSLYWYRQALGQGPEFLTYFNYEAQQDKSGLPNDRFSAERPEGSISTLTIQRTEQRDSAMYRCASSLRRERFETQYFGPGTRLLVL.

This clone was observed a few times. CDR3 residues: CASSEGVNYGYTF. The part of the CDR3 DNA that was read is TGTGCCAGCAGTGAAGGCGTTAACTATGGC. The chain employs TRBV2 and TRBJ1-2; the D is unclear. The read ends 3 residues before the CDR3 terminus; that terminus is restored from the germline J gene. The germline V gene has CDR1 SNHLY and CDR2 FYNNEI. The CDR3 extends over 13 amino acids. Trimming pared 1 base from V and 1 base from J, leaving 4 bases between.

This clone has just a few counts. The CDR3 goes on 3 residues after the read ends, and that part is filled in from the germline J gene. This chain connects TRBV18 to TRBJ1-1, with 7 bases matching TRBD1. The CDR3 extends over 16 amino acids. The V segment lost 2 bases and the J segment 0 bases; nucleotides outside the gene matches: 6. Per the germline V gene, CDR1 is KGHSH and CDR2 is LQKENI. The sequenced part of the CDR3 DNA is TGTGCCAGCTCACCATGGGCAGGGGGTATGAACACTGAA. Its translation is CASSPWAGGMNTE. The whole CDR3 sequence is CASSPWAGGMNTEAFF.

Only a few counts were recorded for this clone. The read ends 3 residues before the CDR3 terminus; that terminus is restored from the germline J gene. The chain links TRBV18 to TRBJ2-1, with a tentative D call TRBD1 (5 bases). Germline values: CDR1 KGHSH, CDR2 LQKENI. Trimming removed 6 bases from V and 4 bases from J, with 16 bases in between. The CDR3 consists of 15 residues. The covered CDR3 bases are TGTGCCAGCTCCCAGGGCCCACCAAATTACAATGAG. Its translation: CASSQGPPNYNE. Given in full, the CDR3 is CASSQGPPNYNEQFF.

This clone is categorized as medium-sized. Read data end 3 residues before the CDR3 end; the end is taken from the germline J gene. V and J are TRBV6-4 and TRBJ2-3; D perhaps matches TRBD1 (6 bases). This CDR3 has 14 residues. Trimming took 6 bases from V and 3 from J, leaving 13 bases between them. CDR1 and CDR2 from the germline V gene are MRHNA and SNTAGT. CDR3 loop: CASSEGVETDTQYF. The covered CDR3 bases are TGTGCCAGCAGCGAGGGGGTGGAAACAGATACG.

This clone was counted only a few times. The read gets to within 3 residues of the CDR3 end, and the germline J gene fills in the rest. J is TRBJ1-2 and V is TRBV19; D is perhaps TRBD1 (6 bases). The CDR3 sequence is 13 residues long. Germline CDR1 LNHDA, CDR2 SQIVND (reference sequence). Between the trimmed V and J ends, which lost 4 bases and 6 bases, there was a span of 12 bases. CDR3 DNA (partial): TGTGCCAGTAGTAAAACAGGGCAGGATGGC. The encoded protein is CASSKTGQDG. In full, the CDR3 reads CASSKTGQDGYTF.

As to this clone: The sequence runs out 3 residues before the end of the CDR3; the remainder is reconstructed from the germline J gene. The chain uses TRBV7-9 and TRBJ1-1, with D maybe TRBD1 (5 bases). CDR1 and CDR2 (germline): SEHNR, FQNEAQ (reference sequence). V lost 8 bases and J lost 0, with 13 bases in between. CDR3 length equals 14 residues. The sequenced CDR3 bases are TGTGCCAGCCACGCCTGGGGGGTGAACACTGAA. This codes for CASHAWGVNTE. The complete CDR3 protein is CASHAWGVNTEAFF.

As for this clone: Sequencing ends 3 residues short of the CDR3 end; the germline J gene provides the rest. V usage is TRBV7-2 and J usage is TRBJ2-5; 11 positions match TRBD2. Trimming cost V 5 bases and J 5 bases; bases outside gene matches: 7. This CDR3 comprises 15 residues. Germline V gene sequence: CDR1 SGHTA, CDR2 FQGNSA. The DNA read from the CDR3 is TGTGCCAGCAGCGAAATAGCGGGGGGGCGTGAGACC. Translation gives CASSEIAGGRET. The complete CDR3 sequence is CASSEIAGGRETQYF.

Details on this clone: The read ends 3 residues before the CDR3 terminus; that terminus is restored from the germline J gene. V usage is TRBV7-8 and J usage is TRBJ1-1; D possibly corresponds to TRBD1 (6 bases). The CDR3 runs to 17 residues. The V gene lost 1 base and the J gene lost 4 bases, with 19 bases spanning the gap. Germline lookup yields CDR1 SGHVS and CDR2 FQNEAQ. The covered CDR3 bases are TGTGCCAGCAGCTTAGGTGCGGGGGCCGGTTTCGGCACTGAA. Translating it yields CASSLGAGAGFGTE. The entire CDR3 is CASSLGAGAGFGTEAFF.